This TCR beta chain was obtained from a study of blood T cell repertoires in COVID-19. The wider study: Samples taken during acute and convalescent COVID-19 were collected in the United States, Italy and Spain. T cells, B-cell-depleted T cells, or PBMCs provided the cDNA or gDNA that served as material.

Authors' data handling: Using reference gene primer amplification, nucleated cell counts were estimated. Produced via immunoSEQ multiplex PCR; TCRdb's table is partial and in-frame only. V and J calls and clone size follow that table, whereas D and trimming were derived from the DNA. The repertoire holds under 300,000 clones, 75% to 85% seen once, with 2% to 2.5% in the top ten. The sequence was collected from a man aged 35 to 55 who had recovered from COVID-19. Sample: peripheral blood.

DNA of the CDR3: TGTGCCAGCAGCAACTATGTAGCGGGAGAGGCAGATACGCAGTATTTT. Translating gives CASSNYVAGEADTQYF. The V call is TRBV7-9, the J call TRBJ2-3; 9 positions agree with TRBD2. The CDR3 contains 16 residues. Germline V gives CDR1 SEHNR, CDR2 FQNEAQ (reference sequence). V was pared by 5 bases and J by 4 bases, with 10 bases of the junction left unmatched. The variable domain in full, with the rest retrieved from reference TRBV7-9 and TRBJ2-3, is DTGVSQNPRHKITKRGQNVTFRCDPISEHNRLYWYRQTLGQGPEFLTYFQNEAQLEKSRLLSDRFSAERPKGSFSTLEIQRTEQGDSAMYLCASSNYVAGEADTQYFGPGTRLTVL.